Here is one T cell receptor (beta chain) with its context. This record belongs to a study of CD8 T cells in Susac syndrome. The authors carried out high-throughput sequencing of TCR beta. They applied it to CD8+ and CD4+ T cells obtained from blood. Controls matched for sex and age were healthy donors. Purification of the CD8+ and CD4+ T cells relied on negative isolation, and TEMRA cells underwent FACS enrichment. V dropped 7 bases and J dropped 1 base, with 16 bases sitting between them. This CDR3 is built from 14 residues. Germline CDR1 reads SQVTM; CDR2 reads ANQGSEA. With random hexamers, reverse transcription was performed on about 0.5 to 1 ug of RNA. Amplification of the TCR beta CDR3 was carried out by immunoSEQ multiplex PCR, which spanned a total of 54 Vbeta and 13 Jbeta segments. TCRdb fed the immunoSEQ multiplex PCR reads into MiXCR, producing one record per CDR3 protein. The sample lists 70,000 to 100,000 distinct CDR3 sequences, 90% to 95% occurring once.

The chain carries TRBV29-1 and TRBJ1-1; no clear D gene. The sequence derives from a human donor in good health. The sequencing sample was made of CD8+ T cells from PBMCs. The chain's CDR3 is CSGVEADGNTEAFF. The CDR3 DNA reads as TGCAGCGGTGTTGAAGCCGATGGGAACACTGAAGCTTTCTTT.